This TCR beta chain was identified during a study of T cells in Graves' hyperthyroidism and ophthalmopathy. Whole-study findings and limits: Peripheral blood also featured most of the thyroid clonotypes expanded above 0.001.

Amplification of TCR beta CDR3 regions was performed using RNA transcripts as template. The HTBI set primed first-round TCR CDR3 RT-PCR. TCRdb re-called the multiplex PCR reads through MiXCR, storing one row per CDR3 protein. The profile shows more than 550,000 distinct CDR3 sequences, just under 45% of them singletons. Diagnostic assessment was based on clinical symptoms, serum thyroxine and TRAb, thyroid ultrasound and orbital computed tomography. Germline V CDR1 and CDR2: LNHNV, YYDKDF (reference sequence). Trimming left V 3 bases short and J 11 bases short, with 16 bases between. This CDR3 is 13 amino acids long. This clonotype occurred once. Its target is unknown.

Sequenced material: peripheral blood or thyroid tissue (not recorded which). The receptor was isolated from an adult man with Graves' disease, either hyperthyroidism or ophthalmopathy (not recorded which). The chain uses TRBV15 and TRBJ1-1, with D possibly matching TRBD1 (5 bases). The CDR3 DNA reads TGTGCCACCAGCAGCCCGGTTGGGAAGGGGGCTTTCTTT. Protein sequence: CATSSPVGKGAFF.